The 14 T cell receptor beta chains presented below share a single source sample, sequenced in a study of control samples from healthy donors and cancer patients (TCRdb year 2020). Libraries were prepared through the immunoSEQ multiplex PCR assay. What TCRdb holds here is the immuneACCESS table cut down to in-frame rearrangements. Part of the clones is not present; checked against another copy, under half of the missing clones reflect an unresolved V gene, and the others are unexplained. This sample holds fewer than 200,000 clones; 93% were observed only once. The ten biggest clones cover about 4% of the sample. The sample comprised blood. Receptors were obtained from a woman in her fifties or sixties in good health.

The chain carries TRBV5-8 and TRBJ2-3; 11 bases align to TRBD2. Trimming removed 1 base from V and 0 bases from J; junction bases left unmatched: 7. Germline values: CDR1 SGHTS, CDR2 YDEGEE. The CDR3 is made up of 18 amino acids. Here the CDR3 DNA reads TGTGCCAGCAGCTTGTCCCTAGCGGGGGGCGGAAGCACAGATACGCAGTATTTT. It is translated as CASSLSLAGGGSTDTQYF.

The rearrangement links TRBV5-1 to TRBJ1-2; D may be TRBD1 (5 bases). Trimming stripped 4 bases from V and 4 bases from J, with 20 bases between. Per the germline V gene, CDR1 is SGHRS and CDR2 is YFSETQ. The CDR3 has 16 residues. CDR3 region: CASSAGEYKGTYGYTF. CDR3 DNA sequence: TGCGCCAGCAGCGCGGGCGAATACAAGGGGACCTATGGCTACACCTTC.

V usage is TRBV27 and J usage is TRBJ2-1, with 8 nucleotides matching TRBD1. Trimming at V came to 4 bases and at J to 8 bases, leaving 4 bases not matched to a gene. This CDR3 contains 13 residues. Germline CDR1 MNHEY, CDR2 SMNVEV (reference sequence). The CDR3 reads CASSSGQGDEQFF. In nucleotides, the CDR3 is TGTGCCAGCAGTTCAGGACAGGGCGATGAGCAGTTCTTC.

V usage is TRBV7-8 and J usage is TRBJ2-1, with D uncertain. Trimming removed 5 bases at V and 9 bases at J, with 8 bases between. The V gene's germline CDR1 is SGHVS and CDR2 FQNEAQ. The CDR3 consists of 11 residues. Written as DNA, the CDR3 is TGTGCCAGCAGCCGAGCTGTTGAGCAGTTCTTC. It is translated as CASSRAVEQFF.

This clone has a single count. The chain is built from TRBV10-3 and TRBJ1-4, with D unresolved. CDR3 size: 14 residues. The germline V gene encodes CDR1 ENHRY and CDR2 SYGVKD. Trimming removed 6 bases at V and 0 bases at J, with 8 bases between. This CDR3 reads CAISVDATNEKLFF. The DNA of the CDR3 is TGTGCCATCAGCGTGGATGCAACTAATGAAAAACTGTTTTTT.

The chain is built from TRBV18 and TRBJ1-1; D remains unclear. Germline V gives CDR1 KGHSH, CDR2 LQKENI. The CDR3 is made up of 15 amino acids. Trimming took 0 bases from V and 1 from J, leaving 9 bases between them. The CDR3 here is CASSPPFGKNTEAFF. DNA for the CDR3: TGTGCCAGCTCACCACCGTTCGGAAAGAACACTGAAGCTTTCTTT. The full variable domain, its missing parts supplied by reference TRBV18 and TRBJ1-1, is NAGVMQNPRHLVRRRGQEARLRCSPMKGHSHVYWYRQLPEEGLKFMVYLQKENIIDESGMPKERFSAEFPKEGPSILRIQQVVRGDSAAYFCASSPPFGKNTEAFFGQGTRLTVV.

The chain recombines TRBV30 with TRBJ1-2; tentatively, D is TRBD1 (5 bases). The CDR3 is made up of 11 amino acids. Trimming removed 3 bases at V and 8 bases at J, with 10 bases between. CDR1 is GTSNPN, CDR2 SVGIG, per germline (reference sequence). The chain's CDR3 is CAWRQAEGYTF. CDR3 DNA: TGTGCCTGGAGACAGGCGGAGGGCTACACCTTC.

The J gene is TRBJ2-1, the V gene TRBV6-6; the D gene is possibly TRBD2 (6 bases). Germline V gene sequence: CDR1 MNHNY, CDR2 SVGAGI (reference sequence). The length of the CDR3 is 14 residues. V lost 5 bases to trimming and J lost 1 base, with 9 bases between them. The CDR3 DNA sequence: TGTGCCAGCAGTGCGGGGACTTCCTACAATGAGCAGTTCTTC. It is translated as CASSAGTSYNEQFF.

This CDR3 is CASSPPSGGINEQFF. The CDR3 DNA is TGTGCCAGCTCACCACCTAGCGGGGGGATTAATGAGCAGTTCTTC. This sequence joins TRBV18 and TRBJ2-1, with 10 bases fitting TRBD2. The CDR3 spans 15 residues. The germline V gene encodes CDR1 KGHSH and CDR2 LQKENI. J gave up 7 bases and V 0 bases, and 3 bases lay outside the gene matches.

The chain carries TRBV19 and TRBJ1-5; D remains unclear. V lost 9 bases and J lost 1, with 13 bases in between. This CDR3 region has 14 residues. Germline assignment: CDR1 LNHDA and CDR2 SQIVND (reference sequence). The CDR3 DNA reads as TGTGCCAGCCAGAGGCTTCCGAGCAATCAGCCCCAGCATTTT. This gives the protein CASQRLPSNQPQHF.

This clone was observed a single time. The chain is built from TRBV3-1 (or the pseudogene TRBV3-2) and TRBJ2-2; no clear D gene. The CDR3 contains 13 residues. Per germline, CDR1 LGHDT and CDR2 YNNKEL (reference sequence). The ends were cut back, 0 bases at V and 7 bases at J, with 6 bases in the middle. CDR3 region: CASSQDKVGELFF. The CDR3 coding sequence is TGTGCCAGCAGCCAAGACAAGGTCGGGGAGCTGTTTTTT.

As to this clone: This specimen includes other DNA sequences encoding the same CDR3. The gene calls are TRBV6-6 and TRBJ1-2; 9 bases map to TRBD1. The J segment lost 5 bases and the V segment lost 4 bases, leaving 2 bases of the junction unmatched. Germline V CDR1 and CDR2: MNHNY, SVGAGI (reference sequence). The CDR3 runs 13 residues. The CDR3 reads CASSSGQGYGYTF. The CDR3 region has the DNA TGTGCCAGCAGTTCCGGACAGGGGTATGGCTACACCTTC.

The rearrangement joins TRBV19 to TRBJ1-5; 8 bases agree with TRBD1. Germline loops: CDR1 LNHDA, CDR2 SQIVND (reference sequence). The length of the CDR3 is 14 residues. V gave up 5 bases and J gave up 4 bases; unmatched junction bases: 4. The DNA of the CDR3 is TGTGCCAGTAGTTTAACAGGGGGGAATCAGCCCCAGCATTTT. This sequence encodes CASSLTGGNQPQHF.

The chain couples TRBV7-3 to TRBJ2-2; TRBD1 matches 8 bases. Germline V gene sequence: CDR1 SGHTA, CDR2 FQGTGA. V shed 2 bases, J shed 4 bases, and the junction held 3 bases outside the gene matches. The CDR3 runs to 15 residues. The CDR3 DNA reads as TGTGCCAGCAGCTTACAGGGGGCGGTCACCGGGGAGCTGTTTTTT. Translation gives CASSLQGAVTGELFF.